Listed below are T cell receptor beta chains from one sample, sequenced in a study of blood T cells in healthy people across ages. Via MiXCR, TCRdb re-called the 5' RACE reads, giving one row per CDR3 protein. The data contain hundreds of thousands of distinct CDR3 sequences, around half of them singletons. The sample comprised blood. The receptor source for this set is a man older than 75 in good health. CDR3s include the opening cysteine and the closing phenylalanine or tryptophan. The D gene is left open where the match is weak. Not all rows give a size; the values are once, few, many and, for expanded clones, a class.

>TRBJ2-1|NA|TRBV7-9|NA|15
TGTGCCAGCAGCTATACTAGCAGCTCCTACAATGAGCAGTTCTTC
CASSYTSSSYNEQFF
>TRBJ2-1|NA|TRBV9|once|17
TGTGCCAGCAACCGGGACGCAGTGTGGGGACCCAAAACGGAGCAGTTCTTC
CASNRDAVWGPKTEQFF
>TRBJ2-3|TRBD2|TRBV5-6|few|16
TGTGCCAGCAGCTTCTACGGAGCGGGAAGCACAGATACGCAGTATTTT
CASSFYGAGSTDTQYF
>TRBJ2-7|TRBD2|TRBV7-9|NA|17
TGTGCCAGCAGCTTTAGGGGGACTAGCGGTTCCTCCTACGAGCAGTACTTC
CASSFRGTSGSSYEQYF
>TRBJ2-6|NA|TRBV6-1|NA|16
TGTGCCAGCAGTGACCAGACAGGCCCTGGGGCCAACGTCCTGACTTTC
CASSDQTGPGANVLTF
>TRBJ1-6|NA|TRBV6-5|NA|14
TGTGCCAGCTGCAGACAGACCTATAATTCACCCCTCCACTTT
CASCRQTYNSPLHF
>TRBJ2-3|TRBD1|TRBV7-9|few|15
TGTGCCAGCAGCTATTGGACAGGCGATATAGATACGCAGTATTTT
CASSYWTGDIDTQYF
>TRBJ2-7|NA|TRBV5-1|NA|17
TGCGCCAGCAGCCCAGGGGGGACCGGGACAGCCTCCTACGAGCAGTACTTC
CASSPGGTGTASYEQYF
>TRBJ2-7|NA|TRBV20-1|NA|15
TGCAGTGCTGAGGGCGGGACAAAGACCTACAATGAGCAGTACTTC
CSAEGGTKTYNEQYF
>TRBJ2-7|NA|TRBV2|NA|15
TGTGCCAGCAGTGAAGTTGGGGCGGTTACCTACGAGCAGTACTTC
CASSEVGAVTYEQYF
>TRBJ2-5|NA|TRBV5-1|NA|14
TGCGCCAGCACCGACACAGGACCCGCGGAGACCCAGTACTTC
CASTDTGPAETQYF
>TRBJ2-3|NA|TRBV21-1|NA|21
TGTGCCAGCAGCATCGAACCGCAGTGTACGGGACCCGAATATGAGCACAGATACGCGTATTTT
CASSIEPQCTGPEYEHRYAYF
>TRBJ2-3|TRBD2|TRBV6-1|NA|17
TGTGCCAGCAGCCCAGGACTAGCGGGAAGTCCGAGAGATACGCAGTATTTT
CASSPGLAGSPRDTQYF
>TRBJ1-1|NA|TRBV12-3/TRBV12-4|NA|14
TGTGCCAGCAGTTTCGGGGTTATGAACACTGAAGCTTTCTTT
CASSFGVMNTEAFF
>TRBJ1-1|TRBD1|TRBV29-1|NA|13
TGCAGCGCCGGGGGACAGGCCAGCACTGAAGCTTTCTTT
CSAGGQASTEAFF
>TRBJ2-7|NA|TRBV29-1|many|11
TGCAGCGTTGTGGGCACCTACGAGCAGTACTTC
CSVVGTYEQYF
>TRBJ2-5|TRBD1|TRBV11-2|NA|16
TGTGCCAGCAGCAAACCGGGACAGGGGCGCAAAGAGACCCAGTACTTC
CASSKPGQGRKETQYF